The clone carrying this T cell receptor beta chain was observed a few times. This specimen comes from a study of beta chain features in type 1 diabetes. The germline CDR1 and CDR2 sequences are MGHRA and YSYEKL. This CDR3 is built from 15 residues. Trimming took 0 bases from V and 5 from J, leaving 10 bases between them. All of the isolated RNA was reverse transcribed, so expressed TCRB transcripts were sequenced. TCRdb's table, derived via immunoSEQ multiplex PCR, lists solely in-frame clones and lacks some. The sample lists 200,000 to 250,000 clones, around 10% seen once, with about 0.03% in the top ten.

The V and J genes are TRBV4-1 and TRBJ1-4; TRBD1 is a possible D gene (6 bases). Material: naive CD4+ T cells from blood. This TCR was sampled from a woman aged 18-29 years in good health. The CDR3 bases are TGCGCCAGCAGCCAAGATGGGGGCGCGAATGAAAAACTGTTTTTT. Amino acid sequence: CASSQDGGANEKLFF.